This T cell receptor beta chain emerged from a study of T cell repertoires in cytomegalovirus infection. Study-level background: Public TCR beta signatures indicated both CMV infection and matching HLA type.

Germline V gene data show CDR1 as SGHDT and CDR2 as YYEEEE. The CDR3 runs 16 residues. J gave up 1 base and V 4 bases, and 11 bases lay outside the gene matches. Broader study findings: Dominant in the ex vivo response were TCR beta clonotypes restricted by HLA-C and specific for CMV.

TCRdb itself ran the reads through MiXCR, one entry per CDR3 protein. The table records about 570,000 distinct CDR3 sequences, 40% of them present only once. Notes on this clonotype: Its target is not known.

The sample consisted of cultured PBMCs, taken from culture after CMV antigen stimulation. The chain links TRBV5-6 to TRBJ2-7, with 7 bases matching TRBD1. This receptor was obtained from a human donor in good health (CMV status not recorded). Some clones in this sample may be carry-over from other donors' samples. CDR3 sequence reads: CASSGTGTEKSYEQYF. CDR3 in DNA: TGTGCCAGCAGCGGAACCGGGACAGAAAAATCCTACGAGCAGTACTTC. Complete variable domain (other parts from reference TRBV5-6 and TRBJ2-7): DAGVTQSPTHLIKTRGQQVTLRCSPKSGHDTVSWYQQALGQGPQFIFQYYEEEERQRGNFPDRFSGHQFPNYSSELNVNALLLGDSALYLCASSGTGTEKSYEQYFGPGTRLTVT.